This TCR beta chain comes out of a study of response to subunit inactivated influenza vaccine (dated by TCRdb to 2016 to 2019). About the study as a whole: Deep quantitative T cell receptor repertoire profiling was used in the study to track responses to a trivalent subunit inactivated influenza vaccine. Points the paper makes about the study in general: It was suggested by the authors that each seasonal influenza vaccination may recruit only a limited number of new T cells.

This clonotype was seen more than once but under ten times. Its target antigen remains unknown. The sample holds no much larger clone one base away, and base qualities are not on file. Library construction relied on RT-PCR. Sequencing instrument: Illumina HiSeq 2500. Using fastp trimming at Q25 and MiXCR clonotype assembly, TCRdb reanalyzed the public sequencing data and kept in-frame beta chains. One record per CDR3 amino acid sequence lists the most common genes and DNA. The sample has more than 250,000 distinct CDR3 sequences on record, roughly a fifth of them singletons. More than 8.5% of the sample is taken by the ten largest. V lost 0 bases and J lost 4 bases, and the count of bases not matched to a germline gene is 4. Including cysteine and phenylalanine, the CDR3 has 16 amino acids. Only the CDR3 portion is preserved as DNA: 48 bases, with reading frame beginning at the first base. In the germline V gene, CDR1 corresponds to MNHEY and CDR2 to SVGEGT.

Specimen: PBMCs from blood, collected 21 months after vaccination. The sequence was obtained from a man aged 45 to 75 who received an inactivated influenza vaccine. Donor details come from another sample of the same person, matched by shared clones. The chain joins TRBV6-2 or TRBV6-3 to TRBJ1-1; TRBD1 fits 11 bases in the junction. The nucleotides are TGTGCCAGCAGTTACTCGGTCGGACAGGGGGCCACTGAAGCTTTCTTT. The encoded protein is CASSYSVGQGATEAFF.